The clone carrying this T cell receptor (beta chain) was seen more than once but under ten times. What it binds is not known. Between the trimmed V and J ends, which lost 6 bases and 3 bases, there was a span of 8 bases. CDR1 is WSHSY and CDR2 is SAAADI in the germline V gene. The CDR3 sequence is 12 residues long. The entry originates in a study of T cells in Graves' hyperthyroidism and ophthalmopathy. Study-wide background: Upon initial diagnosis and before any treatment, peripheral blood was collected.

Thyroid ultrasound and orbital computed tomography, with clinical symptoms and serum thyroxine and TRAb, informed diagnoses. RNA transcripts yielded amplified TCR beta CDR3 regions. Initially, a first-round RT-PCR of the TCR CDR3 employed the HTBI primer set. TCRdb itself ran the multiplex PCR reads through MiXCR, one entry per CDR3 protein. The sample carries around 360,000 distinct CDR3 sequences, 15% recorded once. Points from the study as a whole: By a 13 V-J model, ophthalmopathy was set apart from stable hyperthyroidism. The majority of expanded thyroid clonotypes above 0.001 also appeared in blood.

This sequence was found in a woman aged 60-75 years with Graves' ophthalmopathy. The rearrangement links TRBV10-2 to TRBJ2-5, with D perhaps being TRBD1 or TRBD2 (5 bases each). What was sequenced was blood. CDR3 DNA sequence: TGCGCCAGCAGCAGGGAGAAAGAGACCCAGTACTTC. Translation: CASSREKETQYF.